This T cell receptor (beta chain) was profiled in a study of cytomegalovirus exposure and HLA in healthy donors. Study conclusions and caveats: Rarity held for most TCR sequences, but there were some public TCRs that occurred in many donors.

Primers for the PCR totalled 60 Vbeta and 13 Jbeta. The assay was immunoSEQ multiplex PCR, and TCRdb's table has in-frame clones only and misses some. The sample includes about 39,000 clones. The germline CDR1 and CDR2 sequences are SGHRS and YFSETQ. Trimming took off 0 bases at V and 5 bases at J, with 14 bases between the two ends. CDR3 length: 15 amino acids. On this clone: Antigen: not known.

J is TRBJ2-5 and V is TRBV5-1, with D possibly being TRBD1 (7 bases). Sequencing input: PBMCs. The sequence came from a woman aged 25-40 years in good health and CMV-seropositive. This chain's CDR3 is CASSLEWRGLETQYF. The CDR3 nucleotides are TGCGCCAGCAGCTTGGAGTGGAGGGGGCTTGAGACCCAGTACTTC.